The T cell receptor beta chain under discussion was sequenced for a study of blood T cell repertoires in COVID-19. This table comes from immunoSEQ multiplex PCR, and its TCRdb copy is limited to in-frame clones, with some not included. The sample has fewer than 650,000 clones; around nine tenths are singletons. The specimen sequenced was peripheral blood. The sequence derives from a woman aged 50 to 60 with COVID-19, enrolled during active disease.

CDR3 bases: TGTGCCAGCAGCTTAGAGGGTAGACATAATGAAAAACTGTTTTTT. This encodes CASSLEGRHNEKLFF. The rearrangement uses TRBV11-2 and TRBJ1-4; D gene unclear. The germline V gene has CDR1 SGHAT and CDR2 FQNNGV. V was clipped by 0 bases and J by 4 bases, with 9 bases between them. CDR3 size: 15 residues.